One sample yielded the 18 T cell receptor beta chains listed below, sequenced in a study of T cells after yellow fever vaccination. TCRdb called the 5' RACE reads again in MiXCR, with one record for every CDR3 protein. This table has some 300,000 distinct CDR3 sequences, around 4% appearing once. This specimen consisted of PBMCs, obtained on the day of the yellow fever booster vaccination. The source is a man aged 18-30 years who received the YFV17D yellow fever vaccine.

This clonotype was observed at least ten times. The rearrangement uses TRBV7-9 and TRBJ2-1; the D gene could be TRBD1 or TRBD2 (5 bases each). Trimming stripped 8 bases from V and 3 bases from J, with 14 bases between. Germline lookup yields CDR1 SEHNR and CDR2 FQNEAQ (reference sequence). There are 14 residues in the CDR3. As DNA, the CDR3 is TGTGCCAGCCGAGCCAGGGACGGCTACAATGAGCAGTTCTTC. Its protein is CASRARDGYNEQFF.

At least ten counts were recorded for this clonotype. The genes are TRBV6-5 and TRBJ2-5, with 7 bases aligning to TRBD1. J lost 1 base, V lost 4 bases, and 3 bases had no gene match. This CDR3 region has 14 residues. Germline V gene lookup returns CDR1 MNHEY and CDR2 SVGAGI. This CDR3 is CASSWGQLQETQYF. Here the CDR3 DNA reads TGTGCCAGCAGTTGGGGACAGCTCCAAGAGACCCAGTACTTC.

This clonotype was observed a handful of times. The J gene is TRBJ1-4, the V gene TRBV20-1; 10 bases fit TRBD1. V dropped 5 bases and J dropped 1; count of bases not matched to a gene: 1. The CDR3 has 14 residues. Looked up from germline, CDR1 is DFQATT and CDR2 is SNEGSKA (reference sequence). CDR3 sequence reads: CSADRGQTNEKLFF. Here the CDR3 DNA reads TGCAGTGCTGACAGGGGGCAAACTAATGAAAAACTGTTTTTT.

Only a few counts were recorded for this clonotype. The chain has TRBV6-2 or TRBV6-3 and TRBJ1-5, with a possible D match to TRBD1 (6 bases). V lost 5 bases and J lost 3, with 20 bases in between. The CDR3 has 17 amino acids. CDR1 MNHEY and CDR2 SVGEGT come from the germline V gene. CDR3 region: CASSHTAPGTNNQPQHF. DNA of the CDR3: TGTGCCAGCAGTCACACAGCGCCCGGGACAAACAATCAGCCCCAGCATTTT.

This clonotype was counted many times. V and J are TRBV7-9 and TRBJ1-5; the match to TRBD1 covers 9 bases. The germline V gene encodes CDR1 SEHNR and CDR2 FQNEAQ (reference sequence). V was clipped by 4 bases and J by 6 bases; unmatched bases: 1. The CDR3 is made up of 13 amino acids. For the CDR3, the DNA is TGTGCCAGCAGCTCACAGGGGGCTCAGCCCCAGCATTTT. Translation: CASSSQGAQPQHF. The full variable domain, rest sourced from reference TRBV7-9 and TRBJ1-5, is DTGVSQNPRHKITKRGQNVTFRCDPISEHNRLYWYRQTLGQGPEFLTYFQNEAQLEKSRLLSDRFSAERPKGSFSTLEIQRTEQGDSAMYLCASSSQGAQPQHFGDGTRLSIL.

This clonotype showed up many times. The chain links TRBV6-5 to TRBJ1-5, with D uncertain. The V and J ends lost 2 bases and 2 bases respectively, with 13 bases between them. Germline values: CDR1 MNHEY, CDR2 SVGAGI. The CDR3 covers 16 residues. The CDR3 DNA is TGTGCCAGCAGTTACCGTAAGGGTTGGGGCAATCAGCCCCAGCATTTT. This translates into CASSYRKGWGNQPQHF.

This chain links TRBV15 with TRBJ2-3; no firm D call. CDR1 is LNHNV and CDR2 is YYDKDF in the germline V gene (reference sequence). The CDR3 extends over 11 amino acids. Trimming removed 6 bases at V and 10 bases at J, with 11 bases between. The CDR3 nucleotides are TGTGCCACCAGGGACCCTACCGCGCAGTATTTT. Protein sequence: CATRDPTAQYF.

DNA for the CDR3: TGCAGCGCCGCCGCTCCCCTCGCGGAGACCCAGTACTTC. Amino acid sequence: CSAAAPLAETQYF. The rearrangement links TRBV29-1 to TRBJ2-5; D uncertain. Per germline, CDR1 SQVTM and CDR2 ANQGSEA. V shed 7 bases and J shed 5 bases, with 17 bases lying between them. This CDR3 has 13 residues.

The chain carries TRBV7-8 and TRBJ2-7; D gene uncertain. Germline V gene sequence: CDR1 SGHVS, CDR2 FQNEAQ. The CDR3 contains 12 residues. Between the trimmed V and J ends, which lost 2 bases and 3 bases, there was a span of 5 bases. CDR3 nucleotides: TGTGCCAGCAGCTTACAGAGCTACGAGCAGTACTTC. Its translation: CASSLQSYEQYF.

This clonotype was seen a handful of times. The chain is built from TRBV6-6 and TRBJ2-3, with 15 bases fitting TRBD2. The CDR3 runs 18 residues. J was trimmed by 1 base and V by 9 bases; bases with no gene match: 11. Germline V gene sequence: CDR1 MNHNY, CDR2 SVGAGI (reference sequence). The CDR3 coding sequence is TGTGCCAGTTCTACCGGGACTAGCGGGGGGTTCGGCACAGATACGCAGTATTTT. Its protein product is CASSTGTSGGFGTDTQYF.

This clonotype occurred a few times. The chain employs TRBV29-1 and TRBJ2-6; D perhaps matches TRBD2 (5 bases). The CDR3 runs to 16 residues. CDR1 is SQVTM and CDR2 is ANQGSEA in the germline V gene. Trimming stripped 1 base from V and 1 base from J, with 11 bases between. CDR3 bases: TGCAGCGTTGAAGTGAGGGCGCGGTCTGGGGCCAACGTCCTGACTTTC. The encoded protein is CSVEVRARSGANVLTF.

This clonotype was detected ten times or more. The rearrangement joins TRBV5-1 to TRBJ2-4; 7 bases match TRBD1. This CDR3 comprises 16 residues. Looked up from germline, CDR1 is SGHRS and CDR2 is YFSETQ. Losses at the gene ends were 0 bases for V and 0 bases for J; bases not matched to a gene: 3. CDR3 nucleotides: TGCGCCAGCAGCTTGGGGGACAGCCTAGCCAAAAACATTCAGTACTTC. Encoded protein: CASSLGDSLAKNIQYF.

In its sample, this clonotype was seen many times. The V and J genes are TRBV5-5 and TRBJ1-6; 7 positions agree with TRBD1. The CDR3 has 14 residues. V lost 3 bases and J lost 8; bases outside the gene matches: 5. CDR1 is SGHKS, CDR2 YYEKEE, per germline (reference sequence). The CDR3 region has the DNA TGTGCCAGCAGCTCGGACAGGTGGGATTCACCCCTCCACTTT. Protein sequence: CASSSDRWDSPLHF.

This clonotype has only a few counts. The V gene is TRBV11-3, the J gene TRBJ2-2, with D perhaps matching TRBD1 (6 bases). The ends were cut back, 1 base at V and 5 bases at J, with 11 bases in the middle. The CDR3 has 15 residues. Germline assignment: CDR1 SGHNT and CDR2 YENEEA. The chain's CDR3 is CASSLGVGQTGELFF. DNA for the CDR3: TGTGCCAGCAGCTTAGGGGTAGGACAGACCGGGGAGCTGTTTTTT.

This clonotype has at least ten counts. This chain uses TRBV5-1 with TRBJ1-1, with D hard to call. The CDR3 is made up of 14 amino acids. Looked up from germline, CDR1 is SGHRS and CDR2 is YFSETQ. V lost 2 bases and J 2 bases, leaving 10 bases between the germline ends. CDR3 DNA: TGCGCCAGCAGCTTTGAGGGAAGAAACACTGAAGCTTTCTTT. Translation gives CASSFEGRNTEAFF.

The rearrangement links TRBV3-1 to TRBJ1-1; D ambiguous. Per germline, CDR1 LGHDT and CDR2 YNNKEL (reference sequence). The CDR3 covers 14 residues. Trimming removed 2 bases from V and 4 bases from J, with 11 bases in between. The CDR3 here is CASSQIGPFTEAFF. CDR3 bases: TGTGCCAGCAGCCAAATTGGACCCTTCACTGAAGCTTTCTTT.

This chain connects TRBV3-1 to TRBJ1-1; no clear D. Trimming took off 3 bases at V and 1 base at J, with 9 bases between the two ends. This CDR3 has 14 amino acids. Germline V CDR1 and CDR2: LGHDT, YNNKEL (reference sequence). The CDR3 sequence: CASSQVLSNTEAFF. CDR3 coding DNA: TGTGCCAGCAGCCAGGTGTTATCGAACACTGAAGCTTTCTTT.

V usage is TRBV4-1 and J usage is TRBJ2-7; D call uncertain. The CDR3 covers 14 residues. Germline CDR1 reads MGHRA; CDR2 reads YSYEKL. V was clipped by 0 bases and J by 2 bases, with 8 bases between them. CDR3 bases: TGCGCCAGCAGCCAAGAAGCTGGTCCCTACGAGCAGTACTTC. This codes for CASSQEAGPYEQYF.